The 8 T cell receptor beta chains reported below all come from one sample, sequenced in a study of blood T cell repertoires in COVID-19 (TCRdb year 2020). Receptors were amplified or captured by the immunoSEQ multiplex PCR assay. As stored in TCRdb, this immuneACCESS dataset retains in-frame rearrangements with V and J assigned. A fraction of the clones does not appear; measured against another copy, unresolved V genes explain less than half of the discrepancy, and the remainder lacks a known reason. The sample profile shows some 90,000 clones; more than 70% of them were found once. Roughly 2.5% of the sample rests with the top ten. Specimen: peripheral blood. These receptors came from a man over 45 with COVID-19, enrolled during active disease.

The chain employs TRBV5-4 and TRBJ1-2; maybe TRBD1 (6 bases). The CDR3 loop spans 13 amino acids. Looked up from germline, CDR1 is SGHNT and CDR2 is YYREEE (reference sequence). The V end lost 4 bases, the J end lost 4 bases, and 11 bases lay between the germline ends. The CDR3 DNA reads TGTGCCAGCAGCATCCCAGGGGCCTATGGCTACACCTTC. Its protein is CASSIPGAYGYTF.

V usage is TRBV19 and J usage is TRBJ1-2; D possibly corresponds to TRBD1 (5 bases). Trimming took off 4 bases at V and 4 bases at J, with 16 bases between the two ends. Per germline, CDR1 LNHDA and CDR2 SQIVND (reference sequence). The CDR3 contains 15 residues. CDR3 sequence: CASSRGDSSSYGYTF. The DNA of the CDR3 is TGTGCCAGTAGTAGAGGGGACTCCTCCTCCTATGGCTACACCTTC.

This chain connects TRBV7-2 to TRBJ1-1; 7 positions match TRBD1. Germline V gene sequence: CDR1 SGHTA, CDR2 FQGNSA. The CDR3 has 16 residues. V was pared by 5 bases and J by 2 bases, with 11 bases of the junction left unmatched. CDR3 in amino acids: CASSPGQSFFNTEAFF. Here the CDR3 DNA reads TGTGCCAGCAGCCCGGGACAGTCCTTCTTTAACACTGAAGCTTTCTTT.

The chain employs TRBV6-2 or TRBV6-3 and TRBJ2-3; TRBD2 matches 7 bases. Germline values: CDR1 MNHEY, CDR2 SVGEGT. J lost 9 bases, V lost 3 bases, and 3 bases had no gene match. There are 12 residues in the CDR3. CDR3 bases: TGTGCCAGCAGTTATGGGACTACAACGCAGTATTTT. Translated, it gives CASSYGTTTQYF.

This chain uses TRBV10-2 with TRBJ1-2, with D maybe TRBD1 (6 bases). Germline loops: CDR1 WSHSY, CDR2 SAAADI. The V and J ends lost 6 bases and 2 bases respectively, with 19 bases between them. This CDR3 is built from 16 residues. Here the CDR3 DNA reads TGCGCCAGCAGAGACCCTCAGGGGCGAGGGAACTATGGCTACACCTTC. Translated, it gives CASRDPQGRGNYGYTF.

The chain joins TRBV11-2 to TRBJ1-2; D call uncertain. This CDR3 region has 12 residues. CDR1 and CDR2 (germline): SGHAT, FQNNGV. V was cut by 4 bases and J by 7 bases, with 10 bases left in between. DNA for the CDR3: TGTGCCAGCAGCTCCCGGTCGGGTGGCTACACCTTC. The encoded protein is CASSSRSGGYTF.

This clone was found once. The chain recombines TRBV7-2 with TRBJ1-3; TRBD1 aligns across 8 bases. CDR1 is SGHTA and CDR2 is FQGNSA in the germline V gene. V shed 3 bases and J 2 bases; nucleotides not matched to a gene: 3. This CDR3 is built from 15 residues. The CDR3 bases are TGTGCCAGCAGCTTTGGCAGGGGGCCTGGAAACACCATATATTTT. This sequence encodes CASSFGRGPGNTIYF.

This clone was seen a handful of times. The chain uses TRBV3-1 (or the pseudogene TRBV3-2) and TRBJ2-5; 9 bases are shared with TRBD2. Germline V lookup: CDR1 LGHDT, CDR2 YNNKEL (reference sequence). V lost 1 base to trimming and J lost 6 bases; unmatched junction nucleotides: 6. The CDR3 length is 15 residues. The CDR3 region has the DNA TGTGCCAGCAGCCAAGGGCCTAGCGGGGAAAAGACCCAGTACTTC. Translated: CASSQGPSGEKTQYF.